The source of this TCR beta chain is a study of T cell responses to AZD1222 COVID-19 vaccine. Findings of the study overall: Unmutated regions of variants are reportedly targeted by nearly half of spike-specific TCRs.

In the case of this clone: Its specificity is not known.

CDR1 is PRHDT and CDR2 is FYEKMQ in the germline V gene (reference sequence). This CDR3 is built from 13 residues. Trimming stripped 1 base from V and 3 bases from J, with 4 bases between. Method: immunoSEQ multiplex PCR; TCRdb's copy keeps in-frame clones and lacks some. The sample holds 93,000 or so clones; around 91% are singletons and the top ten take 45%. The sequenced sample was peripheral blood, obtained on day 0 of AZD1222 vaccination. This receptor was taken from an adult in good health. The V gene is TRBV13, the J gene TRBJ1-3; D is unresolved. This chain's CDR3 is CASSLDNGNTIYF. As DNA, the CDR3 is TGTGCCAGCAGCTTAGATAATGGAAACACCATATATTTT.